The 10 T cell receptor beta chains below come from one sample, sequenced in a study of T cells in Graves' hyperthyroidism and ophthalmopathy. TCR beta CDR3 region amplification was performed from RNA transcripts. A first-round RT-PCR of the TCR CDR3 used the HTBI primer set. Using its own MiXCR run on the multiplex PCR reads, TCRdb lists one record per CDR3 protein. This sample has about 270,000 distinct CDR3 sequences, with about 25% found just once. Material for sequencing was blood. The source is a woman between 40 and 50 years old with Graves' ophthalmopathy.

This clonotype was recorded at least ten times. The chain joins TRBV29-1 to TRBJ1-1; D perhaps matches TRBD1 (6 bases). V was trimmed by 6 bases and J by 11 bases, leaving 19 bases between them. CDR1 and CDR2 from the germline V gene are SQVTM and ANQGSEA. The CDR3 sequence is 12 residues long. CDR3 loop: CSVTKGDLVAFF. The CDR3, as DNA: TGCAGCGTCACCAAGGGGGATCTCGTGGCTTTCTTT. The full variable domain, with the rest looked up from reference TRBV29-1 and TRBJ1-1, is SAVISQKPSRDICQRGTSLTIQCQVDSQVTMMFWYRQQPGQSLTLIATANQGSEATYESGFVIDKFPISRPNLTFSTLTVSNMSPEDSSIYLCSVTKGDLVAFFGQGTRLTVV.

The V gene is TRBV28, the J gene TRBJ1-5, with D maybe TRBD1 (5 bases). This CDR3 is 15 amino acids long. Germline-derived CDR1 and CDR2 are MDHEN and SYDVKM. V was trimmed by 6 bases and J by 2 bases, leaving 14 bases between them. Written as DNA, the CDR3 is TGTGCCAGCAGGCCCTCGGGGACGGGCAATCAGCCCCAGCATTTT. As protein: CASRPSGTGNQPQHF. The whole variable domain, filled in from reference TRBV28 and TRBJ1-5, reads DVKVTQSSRYLVKRTGEKVFLECVQDMDHENMFWYRQDPGLGLRLIYFSYDVKMKEKGDIPEGYSVSREKKERFSLILESASTNQTSMYLCASRPSGTGNQPQHFGDGTRLSIL.

In this sample, this clonotype turned up many times. The chain carries TRBV28 and TRBJ2-7; unclear D gene. There are 13 residues in the CDR3. Per the germline V gene, CDR1 is MDHEN and CDR2 is SYDVKM. Between the trimmed V and J ends, which lost 5 bases and 3 bases, there was a span of 11 bases. Written as DNA, the CDR3 is TGTGCCAGCAGTGCCCTCAATCGCTACGAGCAGTACTTC. Protein sequence: CASSALNRYEQYF.

This clonotype was found many times. The chain uses TRBV6-1 and TRBJ1-1, with D unresolved. V was shortened by 6 bases and J by 2 bases, with 13 bases between the two germline ends. Germline CDR1 is MNHNS and CDR2 is SASEGT. The CDR3 spans 14 residues. Here the CDR3 DNA reads TGTGCCAGCAGGGTTTTCGATATTAACACTGAAGCTTTCTTT. This gives the protein CASRVFDINTEAFF.

This rearrangement joins TRBV6-1 to TRBJ1-1; a weak D match, TRBD1 (6 bases). In germline, CDR1 is MNHNS, CDR2 SASEGT. The CDR3 contains 15 residues. The V gene lost 5 bases and the J gene lost 5 bases, with 18 bases spanning the gap. This CDR3 reads CASSQMGAGGTEAFF. The CDR3 DNA sequence: TGTGCCAGCAGTCAAATGGGGGCAGGAGGGACTGAAGCTTTCTTT.

The chain has TRBV12-3 or TRBV12-4 and TRBJ2-6; weak D call: TRBD1 (6 bases). V lost 6 bases to trimming and J lost 4 bases, with 13 bases between them. This CDR3 has 15 amino acids. The CDR3 DNA reads TGTGCCAGCAGGGAGGACAGAACCGGGGCCAACGTCCTGACTTTC. It codes for CASREDRTGANVLTF.

This clonotype was counted at least ten times. The V gene is TRBV3-1, the J gene TRBJ1-2; no clear D. The CDR3 loop spans 12 amino acids. V gave up 0 bases and J gave up 4 bases, with 3 bases separating them. Germline lookup yields CDR1 LGHDT and CDR2 YNNKEL (reference sequence). The CDR3 nucleotides read TGTGCCAGCAGCCAAGAGAGCTATGGCTACACCTTC. Its translation is CASSQESYGYTF.

This clonotype was seen at least ten times. This chain joins TRBV7-2 and TRBJ2-7; 8 bases line up with TRBD2. Germline V CDR1 and CDR2: SGHTA, FQGNSA. The CDR3 runs to 13 residues. Trimming took 3 bases from V and 3 from J; bases not matched to a gene: 1. The CDR3 loop is CASSFTSGYEQYF. The DNA for the CDR3 is TGTGCCAGCAGCTTTACTAGCGGCTACGAGCAGTACTTC.

The chain employs TRBV16 and TRBJ2-7, with D possibly TRBD1 on 6 matching bases. The V gene's germline CDR1 is KGHSY and CDR2 FQNENV. V was shortened by 4 bases and J by 4 bases, with 17 bases between the two germline ends. This CDR3 has 15 residues. CDR3 in amino acids: CASSLSPGGLYEQYF. The CDR3, as DNA: TGTGCCAGCAGCCTCTCGCCTGGGGGCCTTTACGAGCAGTACTTC.

This clonotype was seen at least ten times. The gene calls are TRBV7-2 and TRBJ2-7; D might be TRBD2 (6 bases). V lost 5 bases and J lost 6, with 17 bases in between. There are 14 residues in the CDR3. The germline V gene has CDR1 SGHTA and CDR2 FQGNSA. The CDR3 bases are TGTGCCAGCAGCCCGGGAGAGGGGATGGGCGAGCAGTACTTC. This gives the protein CASSPGEGMGEQYF.